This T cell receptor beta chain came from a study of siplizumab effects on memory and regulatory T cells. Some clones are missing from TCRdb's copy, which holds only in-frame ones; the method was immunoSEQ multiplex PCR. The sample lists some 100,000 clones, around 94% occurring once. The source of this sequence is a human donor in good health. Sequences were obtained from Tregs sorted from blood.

The DNA of the CDR3 is TGCGCCAGCAGCTTGGTATCCGGGGTAGGCACTGAAGCTTTCTTT. Translated: CASSLVSGVGTEAFF. The V call is TRBV5-1, the J call TRBJ1-1; no clear D. The ends were cut back, 0 bases at V and 4 bases at J, with 13 bases in the middle. The CDR3 runs 15 residues. The germline V gene has CDR1 SGHRS and CDR2 YFSETQ.